The rows below give T cell receptor beta chains drawn from one sample of a study of shared clonotypes between healthy human individuals. Clones were sequenced by immunoSEQ multiplex PCR, and TCRdb holds only the in-frame ones, with some missing. The data show some 1,400,000 clones, roughly 95% seen once. The sequenced sample consisted of naive CD4+ T cells sorted from blood. The source is a man between 25 and 39 years old in good health. The CDR3 runs from the conserved cysteine through the conserved F or W. The D gene is left open where the match is weak. The size field is filled for only some rows; it gives once, few, many or a size class.

v_call,j_call,clone_size,d_call,cdr3_nt,cdr3_aa
TRBV18,TRBJ2-5,.,.,TGTGCCAGCTCACCCCTGGGGCCCGCAGAGACCCAGTACTTC,CASSPLGPAETQYF
TRBV7-7,TRBJ2-1,.,TRBD1,TGTGCCAGCAGCCCTAGACAGGGTGCCGCTTACAATGAGCAGTTCTTC,CASSPRQGAAYNEQFF
TRBV7-8,TRBJ2-5,.,TRBD1,TGTGCCAGCAGCTGGGGACAGACGGAGACCCAGTACTTC,CASSWGQTETQYF
TRBV7-2,TRBJ2-7,.,TRBD1,TGTGCCAGCAGCTTCCCCGTTTGGGACAGGGGTTGGAGGGGCGAGCAGTACTTC,CASSFPVWDRGWRGEQYF
TRBV6-5,TRBJ2-5,.,TRBD2,TGTGCCAGCAGTTACGAGCGGGGTAACCAAGAGACCCAGTACTTC,CASSYERGNQETQYF
TRBV29-1,TRBJ2-3,few,.,TGCAGCGTTGAAGGGGGCACAGATACGCAGTATTTT,CSVEGGTDTQYF
TRBV11-2,TRBJ2-2,.,TRBD2,TGTGCCAGCAGCTTATCCAGCGGGAGTGTCGGCACCGGGGAGCTGTTTTTT,CASSLSSGSVGTGELFF
TRBV13,TRBJ1-3,.,TRBD1,TGTGCCAGCAGCTGGGGACAGGAGACTAAGAAAAACACCATATATTTT,CASSWGQETKKNTIYF
TRBV7-7,TRBJ2-2,.,.,TGTGCCAGCAGCCCGAATTCACCGTTTAACACCGGGGAGCTGTTTTTT,CASSPNSPFNTGELFF
TRBV6-6,TRBJ2-1,.,TRBD2,TGTGCCAGCAGGCAAACTAGCGGGAAGGTTGTGTTCTTC,CASRQTSGKVVFF
TRBV5-1,TRBJ1-2,.,TRBD1,TGCGCCAGCAGCTTGGCCGGGACAGGGGCTAACAACTATGGCTACACCTTC,CASSLAGTGANNYGYTF
TRBV16,TRBJ2-7,.,.,TGTGCCAGCAGCCAAAAGGGTTTTTCCTACGAGCAGTACTTC,CASSQKGFSYEQYF
TRBV5-1,TRBJ2-7,few,.,TGCGCCAGCAGCTTGGGGGACTTAGCCTACGAGCAGTACTTC,CASSLGDLAYEQYF
TRBV28,TRBJ2-5,.,TRBD1,TGTGCCAGTTGGACAGGGAAGTACCAAGAGACCCAGTACTTC,CASWTGKYQETQYF